This paragraph reports one T cell receptor (beta chain). The antigen remains undetermined. Researchers ran the PCR with 60 Vbeta and 13 Jbeta primers. The protocol was immunoSEQ multiplex PCR, while the TCRdb copy is restricted to in-frame clones and leaves out a portion. The sample carries about 80,000 clones, roughly 65% recorded once. The CDR3 extends over 12 amino acids. The V end was cut by 7 bases, the J end by 5 bases, with 10 bases between. Per germline, CDR1 SGDLS and CDR2 YYNGEE. This sample was taken from a study of cytomegalovirus exposure and HLA in healthy donors. The wider study: Early released data had 80 million or so unique TCRs, all coming from HLA-typed donors. Study-level points and caveats: An analysis that came later showed most CMV-associated TCR beta chains appearing HLA-restricted.

Donors likely had unrecorded immune exposures despite being nominally healthy when sampled. Sequenced: PBMCs. The genes are TRBV9 and TRBJ1-5, with no clear D. This TCR came from a male donor in good health and CMV-seropositive. The CDR3 DNA reads TGTGCCAGCTCACCACGGGATCAGCCCCAGCATTTT. This codes for CASSPRDQPQHF.